This TCR beta chain was captured by sequencing in a study of T-cell memory formation after mild COVID-19. Background on the study: Each donor largely had its own TCR clusters.

Barcoded TCR alpha and TCR beta cDNA libraries with UMIs came from 5'RACE using constant-segment primers. TCRdb reprocessed the 5' RACE reads via MiXCR and lists one record per CDR3 protein. The table has about 250,000 distinct CDR3 sequences, less than 20% seen once; the top ten hold approximately 3.5%. Per the germline V gene, CDR1 is SGHTA and CDR2 is FQGNSA. The CDR3 runs 15 residues. V lost 1 base, J lost 4 bases, and 11 bases lay in between. The V and J genes are TRBV7-2 and TRBJ1-5, with D perhaps matching TRBD1 (6 bases). Input material: PBMCs or a T cell subset sorted from them (not recorded which). The origin of this receptor is a man aged 18-30 years who had mild COVID-19 (a few samples of this study predate the infection). Cell type and time point are not known. The chain's CDR3 is CASSLVRGLNQPQHF. CDR3 bases: TGTGCCAGCAGCTTAGTCAGGGGTCTAAATCAGCCCCAGCATTTT.